The clone carrying this TCR beta chain was seen only once. This entry is derived from a study of blood T cell repertoires in COVID-19. Sequenced by immunoSEQ multiplex PCR; TCRdb stores in-frame clones only, minus some. The sample has 56,000 or so clones; 65% to 90% are singletons. The CDR3 length is 15 residues. V dropped 1 base and J dropped 6; count of bases not matched to a gene: 3. Germline assignment: CDR1 LGHDT and CDR2 YNNKEL (reference sequence). The sample was peripheral blood. This clonotype originated in a human donor in a cohort sampled during active COVID-19. The J gene is TRBJ2-1, the V gene TRBV3-1 (or the pseudogene TRBV3-2); TRBD2 matches 10 bases. The CDR3 is CASSQARTSGNEQFF. In DNA, the CDR3 is TGTGCCAGCAGCCAAGCCAGGACTAGCGGCAATGAGCAGTTCTTC.